The clone carrying this TCR beta chain was seen more than once but under ten times. Its target is not known. The germline CDR1 and CDR2 sequences are MNHEY and SMNVEV (reference sequence). The CDR3 consists of 13 residues. V dropped 6 bases and J dropped 4 bases, with 7 bases sitting between them. Both 60 Vbeta primers and 13 Jbeta primers went into the PCR. Produced via immunoSEQ multiplex PCR; TCRdb's table is partial and in-frame only. The table has 50,000 to 65,000 clones, more than 70% seen once. This entry comes from a study of cytomegalovirus exposure and HLA in healthy donors. Points from the study as a whole: Confirmation was obtained in vitro that a few CMV-associated chains are specific for CMV antigens.

The rearrangement links TRBV27 to TRBJ2-6; no clear D. This TCR derives from a woman under 40 in good health and CMV-seronegative. Sample: PBMCs. This CDR3 reads CASSPQGANVLTF. Here the CDR3 DNA reads TGTGCCAGCAGCCCCCAGGGGGCCAACGTCCTGACTTTC.